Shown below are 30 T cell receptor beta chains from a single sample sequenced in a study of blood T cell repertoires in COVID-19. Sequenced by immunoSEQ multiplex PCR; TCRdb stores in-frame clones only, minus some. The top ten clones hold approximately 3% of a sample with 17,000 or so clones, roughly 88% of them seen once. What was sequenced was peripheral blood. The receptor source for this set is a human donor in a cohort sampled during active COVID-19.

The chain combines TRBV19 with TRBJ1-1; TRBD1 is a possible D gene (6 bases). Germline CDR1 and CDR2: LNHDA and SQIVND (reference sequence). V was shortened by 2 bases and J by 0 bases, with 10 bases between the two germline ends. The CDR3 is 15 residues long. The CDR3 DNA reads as TGTGCCAGTAGTATAATGGGGGGGCTGAACACTGAAGCTTTCTTT. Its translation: CASSIMGGLNTEAFF.

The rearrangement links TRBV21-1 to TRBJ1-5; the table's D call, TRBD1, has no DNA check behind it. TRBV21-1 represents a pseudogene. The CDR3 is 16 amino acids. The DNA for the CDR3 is TGTGCCAGCAGCAAAGCGCCAGGGGCGCAGGATCAGCCCCAGCATTTT. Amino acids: CASSKAPGAQDQPQHF.

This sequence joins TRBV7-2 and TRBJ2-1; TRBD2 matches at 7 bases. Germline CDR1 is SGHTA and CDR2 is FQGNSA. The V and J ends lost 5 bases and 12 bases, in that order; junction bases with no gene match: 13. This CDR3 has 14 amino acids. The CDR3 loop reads CASSLSGLREGQFF. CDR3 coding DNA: TGTGCCAGCAGCCTCTCGGGTCTTAGGGAGGGGCAGTTCTTC.

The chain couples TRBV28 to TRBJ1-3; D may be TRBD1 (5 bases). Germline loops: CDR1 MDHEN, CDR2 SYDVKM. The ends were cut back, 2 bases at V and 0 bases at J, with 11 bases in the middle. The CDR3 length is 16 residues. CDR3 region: CASSLSQGSSGNTIYF. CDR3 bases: TGTGCCAGCAGTTTAAGCCAGGGCTCCTCTGGAAACACCATATATTTT.

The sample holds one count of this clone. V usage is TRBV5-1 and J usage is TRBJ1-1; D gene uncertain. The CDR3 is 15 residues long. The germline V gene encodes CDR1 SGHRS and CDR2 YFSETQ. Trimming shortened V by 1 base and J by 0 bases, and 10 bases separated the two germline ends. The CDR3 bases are TGCGCCAGCAGCTTGTCGCCAGTTGTGAACACTGAAGCTTTCTTT. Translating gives CASSLSPVVNTEAFF.

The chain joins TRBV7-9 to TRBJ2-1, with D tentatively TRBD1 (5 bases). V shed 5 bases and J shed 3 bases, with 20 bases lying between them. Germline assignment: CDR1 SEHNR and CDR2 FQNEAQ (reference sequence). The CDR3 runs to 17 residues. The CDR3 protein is CASSHPTAETDYNEQFF. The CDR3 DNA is TGTGCCAGCAGCCATCCCACGGCGGAGACAGACTACAATGAGCAGTTCTTC.

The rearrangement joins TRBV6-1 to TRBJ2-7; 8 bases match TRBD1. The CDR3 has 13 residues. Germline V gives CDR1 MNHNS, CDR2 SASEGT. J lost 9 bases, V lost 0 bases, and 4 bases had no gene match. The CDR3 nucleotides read TGTGCCAGCAGTGAAGCTGGAGGGACAGGGCAGTACTTC. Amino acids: CASSEAGGTGQYF.

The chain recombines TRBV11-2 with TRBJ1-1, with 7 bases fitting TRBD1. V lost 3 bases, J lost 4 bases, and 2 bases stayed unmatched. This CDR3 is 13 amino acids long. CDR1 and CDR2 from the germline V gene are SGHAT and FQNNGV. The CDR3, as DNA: TGTGCCAGCAGCTTGACAGGGCCCACTGAAGCTTTCTTT. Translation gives CASSLTGPTEAFF.

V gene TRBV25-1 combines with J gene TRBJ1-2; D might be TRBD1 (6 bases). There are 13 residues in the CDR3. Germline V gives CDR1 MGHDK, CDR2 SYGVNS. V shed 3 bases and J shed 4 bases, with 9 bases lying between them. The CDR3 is CASSDPRGYGYTF. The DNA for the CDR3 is TGTGCCAGCAGTGATCCCAGGGGCTATGGCTACACCTTC.

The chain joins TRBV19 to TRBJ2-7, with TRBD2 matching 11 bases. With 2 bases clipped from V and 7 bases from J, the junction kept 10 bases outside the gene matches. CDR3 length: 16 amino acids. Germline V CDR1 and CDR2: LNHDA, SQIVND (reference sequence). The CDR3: CASSIRRLAGGGEQYF. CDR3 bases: TGTGCCAGTAGTATACGGAGATTAGCGGGAGGGGGAGAGCAGTACTTC.

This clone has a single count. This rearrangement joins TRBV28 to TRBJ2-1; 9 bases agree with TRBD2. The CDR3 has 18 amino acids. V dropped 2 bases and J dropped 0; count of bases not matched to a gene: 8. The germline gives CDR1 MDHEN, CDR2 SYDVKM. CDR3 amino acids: CASSLPTSGQFSYNEQFF. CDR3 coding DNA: TGTGCCAGCAGTTTACCCACTAGCGGGCAATTCTCCTACAATGAGCAGTTCTTC. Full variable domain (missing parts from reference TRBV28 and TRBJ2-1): DVKVTQSSRYLVKRTGEKVFLECVQDMDHENMFWYRQDPGLGLRLIYFSYDVKMKEKGDIPEGYSVSREKKERFSLILESASTNQTSMYLCASSLPTSGQFSYNEQFFGPGTRLTVL.

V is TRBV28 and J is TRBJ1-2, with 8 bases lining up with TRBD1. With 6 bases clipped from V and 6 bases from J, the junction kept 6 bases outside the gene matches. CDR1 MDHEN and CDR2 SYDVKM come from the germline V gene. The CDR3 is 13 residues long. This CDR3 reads CASRAQGANGYTF. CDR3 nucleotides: TGTGCCAGCAGAGCTCAGGGGGCGAATGGCTACACCTTC.

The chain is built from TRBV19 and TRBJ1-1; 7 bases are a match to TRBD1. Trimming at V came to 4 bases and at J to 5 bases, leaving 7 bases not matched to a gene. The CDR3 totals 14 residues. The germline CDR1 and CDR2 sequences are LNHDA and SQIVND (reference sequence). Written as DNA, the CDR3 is TGTGCCAGTAGTAATCCAGGGGGGAGGACTGAAGCTTTCTTT. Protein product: CASSNPGGRTEAFF.

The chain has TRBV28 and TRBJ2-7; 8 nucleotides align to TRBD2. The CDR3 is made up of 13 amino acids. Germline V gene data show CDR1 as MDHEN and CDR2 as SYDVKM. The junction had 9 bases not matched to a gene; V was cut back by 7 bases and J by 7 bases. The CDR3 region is CASITGRAGEQYF. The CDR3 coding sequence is TGTGCCAGCATTACCGGGAGGGCCGGTGAGCAGTACTTC.

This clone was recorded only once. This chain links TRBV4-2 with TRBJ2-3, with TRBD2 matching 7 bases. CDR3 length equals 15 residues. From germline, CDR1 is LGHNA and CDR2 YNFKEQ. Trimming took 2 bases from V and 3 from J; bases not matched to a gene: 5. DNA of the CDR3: TGTGCCAGCAGCCAATTCGGCGGGAGAACAGATACGCAGTATTTT. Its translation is CASSQFGGRTDTQYF.

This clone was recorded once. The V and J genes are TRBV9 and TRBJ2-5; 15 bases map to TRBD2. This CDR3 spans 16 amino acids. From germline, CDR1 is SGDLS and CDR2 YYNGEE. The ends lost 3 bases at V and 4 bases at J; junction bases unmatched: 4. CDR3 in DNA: TGTGCCAGCAGCGCGGGACTAGCGGGAGGAACAGAGACCCAGTACTTC. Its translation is CASSAGLAGGTETQYF.

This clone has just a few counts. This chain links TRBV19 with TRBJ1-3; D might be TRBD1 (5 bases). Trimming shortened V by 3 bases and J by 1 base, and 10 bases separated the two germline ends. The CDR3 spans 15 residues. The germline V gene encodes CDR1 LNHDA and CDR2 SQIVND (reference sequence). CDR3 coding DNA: TGTGCCAGTAGTATGAGACAGACTTCTGGAAACACCATATATTTT. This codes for CASSMRQTSGNTIYF.

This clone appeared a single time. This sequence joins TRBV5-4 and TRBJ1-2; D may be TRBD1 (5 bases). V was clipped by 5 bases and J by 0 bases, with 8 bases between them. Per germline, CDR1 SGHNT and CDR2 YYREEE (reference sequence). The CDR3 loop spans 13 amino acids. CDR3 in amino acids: CASRLTANYGYTF. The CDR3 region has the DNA TGTGCCAGCAGATTGACAGCTAACTATGGCTACACCTTC. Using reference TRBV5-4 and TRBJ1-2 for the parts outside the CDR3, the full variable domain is ETGVTQSPTHLIKTRGQQVTLRCSSQSGHNTVSWYQQALGQGPQFIFQYYREEENGRGNFPPRFSGLQFPNYSSELNVNALELDDSALYLCASRLTANYGYTFGSGTRLTVV.

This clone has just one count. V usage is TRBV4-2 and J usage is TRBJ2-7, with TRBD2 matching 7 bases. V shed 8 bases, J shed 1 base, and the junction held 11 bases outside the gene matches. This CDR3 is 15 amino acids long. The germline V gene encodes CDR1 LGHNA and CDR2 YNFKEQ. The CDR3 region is CASSREVIGSYEQYF. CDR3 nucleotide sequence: TGTGCCAGCTCCCGGGAGGTTATAGGGTCCTACGAGCAGTACTTC.

The CDR3 here is CASSRGDGGPPEQFF. CDR3 DNA sequence: TGTGCCAGCAGTCGGGGGGACGGTGGCCCGCCGGAGCAGTTCTTC. V gene TRBV6-5 combines with J gene TRBJ2-1, with 7 bases that match TRBD2. The J segment lost 10 bases and the V segment lost 5 bases, leaving 14 bases of the junction unmatched. Germline loops: CDR1 MNHEY, CDR2 SVGAGI. The CDR3 loop spans 15 amino acids.

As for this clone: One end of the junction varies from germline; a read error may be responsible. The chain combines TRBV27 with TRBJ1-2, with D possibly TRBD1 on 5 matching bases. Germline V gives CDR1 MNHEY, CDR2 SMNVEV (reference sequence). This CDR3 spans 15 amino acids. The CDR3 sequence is CASNLQVLVHYGYTF. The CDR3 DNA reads TGTGCCAGCAATTTACAGGTATTGGTTCACTATGGCTACACCTTC.

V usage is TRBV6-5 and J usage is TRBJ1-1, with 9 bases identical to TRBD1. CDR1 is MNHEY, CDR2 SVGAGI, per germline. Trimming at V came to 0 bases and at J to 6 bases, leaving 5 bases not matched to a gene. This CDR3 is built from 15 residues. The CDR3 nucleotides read TGTGCCAGCAGTTACTCTGGGACAGGGTTCCCTGAAGCTTTCTTT. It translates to CASSYSGTGFPEAFF.

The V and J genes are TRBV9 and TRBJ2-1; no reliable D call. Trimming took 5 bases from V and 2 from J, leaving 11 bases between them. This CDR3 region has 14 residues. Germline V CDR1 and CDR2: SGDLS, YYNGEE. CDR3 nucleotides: TGTGCCAGCAGTGAGGAAGGCGCCTACAATGAGCAGTTCTTC. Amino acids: CASSEEGAYNEQFF. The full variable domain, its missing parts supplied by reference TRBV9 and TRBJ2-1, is DSGVTQTPKHLITATGQRVTLRCSPRSGDLSVYWYQQSLDQGLQFLIQYYNGEERAKGNILERFSAQQFPDLHSELNLSSLELGDSALYFCASSEEGAYNEQFFGPGTRLTVL.

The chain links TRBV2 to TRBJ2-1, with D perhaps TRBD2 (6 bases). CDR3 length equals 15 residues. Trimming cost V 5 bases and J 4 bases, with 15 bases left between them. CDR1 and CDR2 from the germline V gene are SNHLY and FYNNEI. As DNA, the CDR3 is TGTGCCAGCAGTCCATTTATTGGGGGGTACAATGAGCAGTTCTTC. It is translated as CASSPFIGGYNEQFF.

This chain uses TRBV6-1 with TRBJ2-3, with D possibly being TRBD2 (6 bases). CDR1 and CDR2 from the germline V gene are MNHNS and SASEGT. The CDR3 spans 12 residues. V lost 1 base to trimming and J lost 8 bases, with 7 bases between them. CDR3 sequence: CASSEGLGTQYF. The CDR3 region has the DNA TGTGCCAGCAGTGAAGGACTAGGTACGCAGTATTTT.

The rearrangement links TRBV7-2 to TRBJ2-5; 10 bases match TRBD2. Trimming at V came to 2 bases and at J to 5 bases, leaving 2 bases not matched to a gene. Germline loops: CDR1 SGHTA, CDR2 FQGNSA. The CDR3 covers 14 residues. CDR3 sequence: CASSLQAGGETQYF. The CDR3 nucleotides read TGTGCCAGCAGCTTACAAGCGGGAGGGGAGACCCAGTACTTC. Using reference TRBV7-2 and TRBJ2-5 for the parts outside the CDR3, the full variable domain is GAGVSQSPSNKVTEKGKDVELRCDPISGHTALYWYRQSLGQGLEFLIYFQGNSAPDKSGLPSDRFSAERTGGSVSTLTIQRTQQEDSAVYLCASSLQAGGETQYFGPGTRLLVL.

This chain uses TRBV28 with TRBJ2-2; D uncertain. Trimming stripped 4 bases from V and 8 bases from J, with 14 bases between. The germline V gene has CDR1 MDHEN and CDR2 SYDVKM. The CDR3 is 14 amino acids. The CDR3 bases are TGTGCCAGCAGTTCGCGTAGAAGTAGAGGGGAGCTGTTTTTT. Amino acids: CASSSRRSRGELFF.

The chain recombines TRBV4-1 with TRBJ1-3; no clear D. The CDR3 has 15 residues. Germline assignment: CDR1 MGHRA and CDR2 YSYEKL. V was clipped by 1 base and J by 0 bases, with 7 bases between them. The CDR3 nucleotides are TGCGCCAGCAGCCAAGTATCACTCTCTGGAAACACCATATATTTT. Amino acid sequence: CASSQVSLSGNTIYF.

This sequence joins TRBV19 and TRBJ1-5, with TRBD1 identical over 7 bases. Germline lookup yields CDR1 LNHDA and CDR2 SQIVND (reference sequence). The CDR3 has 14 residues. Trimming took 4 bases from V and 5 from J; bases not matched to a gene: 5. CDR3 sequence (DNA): TGTGCCAGTAGTAAGGGGACAGACTATCAGCCCCAGCATTTT. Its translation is CASSKGTDYQPQHF.

In DNA form, the CDR3 reads TGTGCCAGTAGTATGAGGGAGGGGAATCAGCCCCAGCATTTT. The encoded protein is CASSMREGNQPQHF. The V and J genes are TRBV19 and TRBJ1-5; TRBD1 is a possible D gene (5 bases). The CDR3 spans 14 residues. V lost 3 bases to trimming and J lost 4 bases, with 10 bases between them. Germline CDR1 reads LNHDA; CDR2 reads SQIVND (reference sequence).